What follows are 10 T cell receptor beta chains derived from one specimen sequenced in a study of cytomegalovirus exposure and HLA in healthy donors. Researchers ran the PCR with 60 Vbeta and 13 Jbeta primers. Using immunoSEQ multiplex PCR, the repertoire was profiled, and TCRdb retains in-frame clones only, with some absent. The data contain 200,000 or so clones, around 77% of them singletons. Sequencing input: PBMCs. Receptors originate from a woman under 40 in good health and CMV-seronegative.

The V call is TRBV5-1, the J call TRBJ2-7; 7 bases are a match to TRBD1. Trimming at V came to 4 bases and at J to 0 bases, leaving 4 bases not matched to a gene. The CDR3 is 14 residues long. Germline CDR1 and CDR2: SGHRS and YFSETQ. The CDR3 sequence is CASSTTGSSYEQYF. DNA for the CDR3: TGCGCCAGCAGCACGACAGGGTCCTCCTACGAGCAGTACTTC. Complete variable domain (other parts from reference TRBV5-1 and TRBJ2-7): KAGVTQTPRYLIKTRGQQVTLSCSPISGHRSVSWYQQTPGQGLQFLFEYFSETQRNKGNFPGRFSGRQFSNSRSEMNVSTLELGDSALYLCASSTTGSSYEQYFGPGTRLTVT.

This clone was observed a single time. The chain combines TRBV2 with TRBJ1-3; no firm D call. CDR1 is SNHLY, CDR2 FYNNEI, per germline. CDR3 size: 13 residues. Trimming removed 6 bases at V and 2 bases at J, with 8 bases between. CDR3 bases: TGTGCCAGCAGCCCCGAGCCTGGAAACACCATATATTTT. Translation: CASSPEPGNTIYF. Variable domain in full (rest from reference TRBV2 and TRBJ1-3): EPEVTQTPSHQVTQMGQEVILRCVPISNHLYFYWYRQILGQKVEFLVSFYNNEISEKSEIFDDQFSVERPDGSNFTLKIRSTKLEDSAMYFCASSPEPGNTIYFGEGSWLTVV.

The sample holds one count of this clone. The chain has TRBV15 and TRBJ2-7; 7 bases align to TRBD2. Losses at the gene ends were 11 bases for V and 3 bases for J; bases not matched to a gene: 7. The CDR3 loop spans 12 amino acids. Germline CDR1 is LNHNV and CDR2 is YYDKDF (reference sequence). In nucleotides, the CDR3 is TGTGCCTCTTCTAGCGGACGCTACGAGCAGTACTTC. Translation: CASSSGRYEQYF.

This clone occurred once. The V and J genes are TRBV9 and TRBJ2-3, with 7 nucleotides matching TRBD2. Germline V gene lookup returns CDR1 SGDLS and CDR2 YYNGEE. With V trimmed by 0 bases and J by 3 bases, 7 bases remained unmatched. CDR3 length: 16 residues. The CDR3 region is CASSVGGGSGTDTQYF. DNA for the CDR3: TGTGCCAGCAGCGTAGGGGGGGGGAGTGGGACAGATACGCAGTATTTT. Using reference TRBV9 and TRBJ2-3 for the parts outside the CDR3, the full variable domain is DSGVTQTPKHLITATGQRVTLRCSPRSGDLSVYWYQQSLDQGLQFLIQYYNGEERAKGNILERFSAQQFPDLHSELNLSSLELGDSALYFCASSVGGGSGTDTQYFGPGTRLTVL.

This clone was seen only once. The chain links TRBV18 to TRBJ2-7, with D perhaps matching TRBD2 (6 bases). Between the trimmed V and J ends, which lost 6 bases and 3 bases, there was a span of 15 bases. The CDR3 is 14 amino acids. Germline CDR1 and CDR2: KGHSH and LQKENI. As DNA, the CDR3 is TGTGCCAGCTCCACTAGCCTGGAGTACTACGAGCAGTACTTC. Translated: CASSTSLEYYEQYF.

This sequence joins TRBV28 and TRBJ2-7, with TRBD1 matching 10 bases. Per germline, CDR1 MDHEN and CDR2 SYDVKM. V shed 6 bases and J 3 bases; nucleotides not matched to a gene: 11. The CDR3 covers 16 residues. The DNA for the CDR3 is TGTGCCAGCAGATCGCCTGGCCGGGACAGGGGCTACGAGCAGTACTTC. Its protein product is CASRSPGRDRGYEQYF.

Comments on this clone: A read error may produce the germline difference seen at one junction end. The V and J genes are TRBV27 and TRBJ1-2; 9 bases align to TRBD1. Germline CDR1 MNHEY, CDR2 SMNVEV (reference sequence). This CDR3 comprises 17 residues. CDR3 in amino acids: CASRDVYRDRASYGYPF. The CDR3 DNA sequence: TGTGCCAGCAGAGACGTATACCGGGACAGGGCCTCCTATGGCTACCCCTTC.

The V gene is TRBV7-8, the J gene TRBJ1-1; D uncertain. The CDR3 consists of 14 residues. Trimming shortened V by 5 bases and J by 4 bases, and 14 bases separated the two germline ends. Germline V gene sequence: CDR1 SGHVS, CDR2 FQNEAQ. The DNA for the CDR3 is TGTGCCAGCAGCCGGGGTGCTCGAAGCACTGAAGCTTTCTTT. This gives the protein CASSRGARSTEAFF.

The V and J genes are TRBV5-1 and TRBJ2-5; TRBD1 matches 9 bases. Germline V gene data show CDR1 as SGHRS and CDR2 as YFSETQ. The CDR3 spans 14 residues. J lost 4 bases, V lost 3 bases, and 4 bases had no gene match. CDR3 sequence: CASSSPGQGETQYF. The CDR3 DNA sequence: TGCGCCAGCAGCTCTCCGGGACAGGGAGAGACCCAGTACTTC.

The V gene is TRBV5-1, the J gene TRBJ2-5; TRBD1 might be the D (5 bases). CDR1 is SGHRS, CDR2 YFSETQ, per germline. The CDR3 totals 14 residues. Trimming took off 0 bases at V and 6 bases at J, with 12 bases between the two ends. The CDR3: CASSLEAGIKTQYF. The CDR3 DNA sequence: TGCGCCAGCAGCTTGGAGGCAGGGATAAAGACCCAGTACTTC.